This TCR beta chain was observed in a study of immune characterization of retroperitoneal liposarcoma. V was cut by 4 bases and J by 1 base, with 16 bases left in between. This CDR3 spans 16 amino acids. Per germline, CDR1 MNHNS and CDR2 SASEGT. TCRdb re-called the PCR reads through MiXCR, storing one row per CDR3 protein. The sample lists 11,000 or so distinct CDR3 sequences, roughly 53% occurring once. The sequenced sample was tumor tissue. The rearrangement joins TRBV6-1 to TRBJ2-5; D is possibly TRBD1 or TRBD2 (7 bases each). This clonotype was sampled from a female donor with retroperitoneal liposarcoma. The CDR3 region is CASSGQGGNLQETQYF. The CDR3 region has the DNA TGTGCCAGCAGTGGCCAGGGGGGGAATCTCCAAGAGACCCAGTACTTC.